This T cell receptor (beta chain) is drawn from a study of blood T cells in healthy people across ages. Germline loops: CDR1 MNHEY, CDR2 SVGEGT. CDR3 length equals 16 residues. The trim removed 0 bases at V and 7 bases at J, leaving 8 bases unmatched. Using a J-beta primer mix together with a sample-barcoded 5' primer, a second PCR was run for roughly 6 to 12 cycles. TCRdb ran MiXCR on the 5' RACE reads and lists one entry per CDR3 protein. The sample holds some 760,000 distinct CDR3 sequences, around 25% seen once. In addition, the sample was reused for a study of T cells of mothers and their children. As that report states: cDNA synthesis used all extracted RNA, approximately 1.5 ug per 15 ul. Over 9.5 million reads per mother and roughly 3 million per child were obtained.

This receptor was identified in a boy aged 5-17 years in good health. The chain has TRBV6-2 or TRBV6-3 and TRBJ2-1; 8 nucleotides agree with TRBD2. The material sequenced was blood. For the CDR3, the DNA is TGTGCCAGCAGTTACTCTAGCGGGGCGCTGAAAAATGAGCAGTTCTTC. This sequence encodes CASSYSSGALKNEQFF.